A single sample gave rise to the 18 T cell receptor beta chains below, sequenced in a study of naive and memory T cell subsets. The beta constant-region primer was an equimolar mix of two oligonucleotides covering TRBC1 and TRBC2. MiXCR was run by TCRdb on the UMI-ligation and nested PCR reads, yielding one entry per CDR3 protein. The sample contains tens of thousands of distinct CDR3 sequences, over 8.5% of which appear only once. Sequencing input: effector memory CD4+ T cells from blood. Noted subset: effector memory, CD45RA- CD27-. These receptors were obtained from a human donor in good health.

This clonotype is categorized as medium-sized. The gene calls are TRBV7-3 and TRBJ2-7; TRBD1 is a possible D gene (7 bases). The germline V gene has CDR1 SGHTA and CDR2 FQGTGA. The length of the CDR3 is 14 residues. Trimming took off 2 bases at V and 0 bases at J, with 8 bases between the two ends. The CDR3 is CASSLQGGSYEQYF. The CDR3 DNA sequence: TGTGCCAGCAGCTTACAGGGGGGCTCCTACGAGCAGTACTTC.

This clonotype was detected a few times. This chain uses TRBV9 with TRBJ1-1; D unresolved. The CDR3 extends over 14 amino acids. Trimming pared 0 bases from V and 4 bases from J, leaving 10 bases between. Germline V gene lookup returns CDR1 SGDLS and CDR2 YYNGEE. Here the CDR3 DNA reads TGTGCCAGCAGCGTAGTTGGACTAGCCACTGAAGCTTTCTTT. Its translation: CASSVVGLATEAFF.

The chain combines TRBV12-3 or TRBV12-4 with TRBJ1-5; no firm D call. Trimming removed 4 bases at V and 3 bases at J, with 10 bases between. The CDR3 is 14 amino acids. This CDR3 is CASSSREDNQPQHF. As DNA, the CDR3 is TGTGCCAGCAGTTCGAGGGAGGACAATCAGCCCCAGCATTTT.

Only a few counts were recorded for this clonotype. The V call is TRBV7-3, the J call TRBJ1-6; 7 nucleotides line up with TRBD1. V trimming: 4 bases; J trimming: 9 bases; junction bases outside the gene matches: 9. The CDR3 consists of 15 residues. Per the germline V gene, CDR1 is SGHTA and CDR2 is FQGTGA. As DNA, the CDR3 is TGTGCCAGCAGCTCCACCCCAGGGGGTCTTTCACCCCTCCACTTT. It codes for CASSSTPGGLSPLHF.

V is TRBV6-2 or TRBV6-3 and J is TRBJ1-1; 8 positions match TRBD1. The CDR3 spans 14 residues. Trimming took 6 bases from V and 6 from J; bases not matched to a gene: 9. Per the germline V gene, CDR1 is MNHEY and CDR2 is SVGEGT. Written as DNA, the CDR3 is TGTGCCAGCAGGGCCGGACAGGGCTACGCTGAAGCTTTCTTT. Its protein is CASRAGQGYAEAFF.

The chain links TRBV15 to TRBJ1-2; no reliable D call. The germline V and J ends were trimmed by 1 base and 0 bases, with 15 bases remaining between them. The germline gives CDR1 LNHNV, CDR2 YYDKDF (reference sequence). The CDR3 loop spans 17 amino acids. In DNA form, the CDR3 reads TGTGCCACCAGCAGAGCCGGCTCTAACCGGGCTAACTATGGCTACACCTTC. Its translation: CATSRAGSNRANYGYTF.

In its sample, this clonotype was seen a few times. This chain links TRBV24-1 with TRBJ2-3; 8 bases are a match to TRBD2. This CDR3 has 16 residues. The V gene's germline CDR1 is KGHDR and CDR2 SFDVKD. After removal of 2 bases from V and 3 bases from J, the junction contained 6 bases not matched to a gene. In nucleotides, the CDR3 is TGTGCCACCAGTGATTACGTAGCGGGGAAGACAGATACGCAGTATTTT. Residues: CATSDYVAGKTDTQYF.

This clonotype appeared many times. The chain has TRBV28 and TRBJ2-5, with D maybe TRBD1 (6 bases). V lost 2 bases, J lost 5 bases, and 24 bases lay in between. Germline V lookup: CDR1 MDHEN, CDR2 SYDVKM. The CDR3 runs to 18 residues. CDR3 region: CASSLLAVLNRVGETQYF. CDR3 DNA: TGTGCCAGCAGTTTACTCGCTGTTCTGAACAGGGTTGGGGAGACCCAGTACTTC.

This clonotype was seen a handful of times. This chain joins TRBV2 and TRBJ1-2, with TRBD1 identical over 7 bases. The trim removed 11 bases at V and 0 bases at J, leaving 6 bases unmatched. The CDR3 length is 13 residues. Germline CDR1 and CDR2: SNHLY and FYNNEI. For the CDR3, the DNA is TGTGCCGGACAGGCGGATTCTAACTATGGCTACACCTTC. This codes for CAGQADSNYGYTF. The full variable domain, completed using reference TRBV2 and TRBJ1-2, is EPEVTQTPSHQVTQMGQEVILRCVPISNHLYFYWYRQILGQKVEFLVSFYNNEISEKSEIFDDQFSVERPDGSNFTLKIRSTKLEDSAMYFCAGQADSNYGYTFGSGTRLTVV.

V is TRBV5-8 and J is TRBJ2-5; a possible D gene is TRBD2 (6 bases). V was pared by 6 bases and J by 2 bases, with 17 bases between. CDR1 is SGHTS and CDR2 is YDEGEE in the germline V gene. CDR3 length: 15 residues. In DNA form, the CDR3 reads TGTGCCAGCACTGGAGGGGACGTTCTGCAAGAGACCCAGTACTTC. Translating it yields CASTGGDVLQETQYF.

This clonotype appeared a few times. The chain is built from TRBV7-2 and TRBJ1-4; TRBD1 matches at 7 bases. The V gene's germline CDR1 is SGHTA and CDR2 FQGNSA. V gave up 6 bases and J gave up 14 bases; unmatched junction bases: 15. The CDR3 loop spans 14 amino acids. CDR3 protein: CASSRGGPQKRLFF. The CDR3 nucleotides are TGTGCCAGCAGTCGAGGGGGCCCACAGAAAAGGCTGTTTTTT.

This clonotype was detected ten times or more. The V call is TRBV7-2, the J call TRBJ2-7; TRBD1 agrees at 7 bases. Looked up from germline, CDR1 is SGHTA and CDR2 is FQGNSA. Trimming took 5 bases from V and 4 from J; bases not matched to a gene: 8. The CDR3 spans 14 residues. DNA of the CDR3: TGTGCCAGCAGCATCGACAGGGCGGTGTACGAGCAGTACTTC. Encoded protein: CASSIDRAVYEQYF.

A few counts support this clonotype. The gene calls are TRBV5-1 and TRBJ2-7; a weak D match, TRBD2 (5 bases). From germline, CDR1 is SGHRS and CDR2 YFSETQ. With 4 bases removed from V and 1 base from J, the gap between germline ends came to 15 bases. CDR3 length equals 15 residues. In nucleotides, the CDR3 is TGCGCCAGCAGCCCTCGTCGGGGAGCGTCCTACGAGCAGTACTTC. This encodes CASSPRRGASYEQYF.

This clonotype has just a few counts. This sequence joins TRBV6-6 and TRBJ2-6; 7 bases are shared with TRBD1. The CDR3 sequence is 15 residues long. The germline gives CDR1 MNHNY, CDR2 SVGAGI (reference sequence). Unmatched junction bases numbered 4, after V lost 7 bases and J lost 1 base. Written as DNA, the CDR3 is TGTGCCAGCACCATGACAGGGTCTGGGGCCAACGTCCTGACTTTC. Its translation: CASTMTGSGANVLTF.

This clonotype was picked up a small number of times. The chain couples TRBV12-3 or TRBV12-4 to TRBJ1-2; no firm D call. This CDR3 region has 13 residues. Deletions cut 0 bases from V and 7 bases from J, with 9 bases between. CDR3 DNA sequence: TGTGCCAGCAGTTTAGCCCTTCGCAGTGGCTACACCTTC. Translated: CASSLALRSGYTF.

In DNA form, the CDR3 reads TGTGCCAGCAGCTTAGGGATTAGCGGGAGCTCAGTGCAGGAGCAGTTCTTC. It translates to CASSLGISGSSVQEQFF. The gene calls are TRBV11-2 and TRBJ2-1; 9 nucleotides line up with TRBD2. The J segment lost 10 bases and the V segment lost 1 base, leaving 14 bases of the junction unmatched. The CDR3 contains 17 residues. Germline assignment: CDR1 SGHAT and CDR2 FQNNGV.

This sequence joins TRBV9 and TRBJ2-1; D is perhaps TRBD2 (5 bases). Trimming left V 3 bases short and J 3 bases short, with 13 bases between. The CDR3 is 15 residues long. Germline V CDR1 and CDR2: SGDLS, YYNGEE. The CDR3 region has the DNA TGTGCCAGCAGCGCCGCCTTCCGGGACTACAATGAGCAGTTCTTC. Translated: CASSAAFRDYNEQFF.

There are many counts of this clonotype. The J gene is TRBJ2-3, the V gene TRBV7-9; 7 nucleotides line up with TRBD1. Germline CDR1 and CDR2: SEHNR and FQNEAQ (reference sequence). The CDR3 has 17 residues. Germline trimming cut 1 base from V and 1 base from J; bases unmatched to any gene: 8. In DNA, the CDR3 is TGTGCCAGCAGCTTAGGAGGTACAGGGGCCCGCACAGATACGCAGTATTTT. Translation: CASSLGGTGARTDTQYF.